Each of the 23 T cell receptor beta chains below was sequenced from the same sample in a study of blood T cell repertoires in COVID-19. Assay: immunoSEQ multiplex PCR; the TCRdb copy retains only in-frame clones and omits some. The profile shows some 320,000 clones, about 88% of them singletons. Material for sequencing was PBMCs or T cells enriched from blood (not recorded which). The source is a man aged 60 to 75 who had recovered from COVID-19.

The chain joins TRBV27 to TRBJ2-3; D gene ambiguous. Trimming removed 6 bases at V and 2 bases at J, with 15 bases between. The CDR3 runs to 15 residues. Germline-derived CDR1 and CDR2 are MNHEY and SMNVEV (reference sequence). The CDR3 nucleotides read TGTGCCAGCAGCCTCGTGGGCAAAATCACAGATACGCAGTATTTT. It specifies CASSLVGKITDTQYF.

This chain connects TRBV7-2 to TRBJ1-1, with D possibly being TRBD1 (5 bases). The CDR3 consists of 14 residues. Germline V gene lookup returns CDR1 SGHTA and CDR2 FQGNSA. Trimming shortened V by 3 bases and J by 1 base, and 9 bases separated the two germline ends. CDR3 amino acids: CASSFVQGNTEAFF. CDR3 nucleotides: TGTGCCAGCAGCTTCGTCCAGGGGAACACTGAAGCTTTCTTT.

As concerns this clone: This sample includes further DNA sequences coding for the same CDR3. The gene calls are TRBV6-5 and TRBJ1-4, with a tentative D call TRBD1 (6 bases). Germline V gene lookup returns CDR1 MNHEY and CDR2 SVGAGI. This CDR3 spans 12 amino acids. Trimming stripped 6 bases from V and 7 bases from J, with 9 bases between. The CDR3 region is CASRQGAEKLFF. In DNA, the CDR3 is TGTGCCAGCAGACAGGGAGCTGAAAAACTGTTTTTT.

The J gene is TRBJ1-1, the V gene TRBV4-1; 9 nucleotides agree with TRBD1. Germline CDR1 is MGHRA and CDR2 is YSYEKL. The CDR3 consists of 14 residues. The junction had 6 bases not matched to a gene; V was cut back by 5 bases and J by 5 bases. CDR3 nucleotides: TGCGCCAGCAGCTATACGGGGACAGGGACTGAAGCTTTCTTT. Protein: CASSYTGTGTEAFF.

The V call is TRBV4-1, the J call TRBJ2-5; 8 positions match TRBD1. The V and J ends lost 1 base and 6 bases, in that order; junction bases with no gene match: 7. Germline CDR1 MGHRA, CDR2 YSYEKL. The CDR3 runs 15 residues. The CDR3 nucleotides are TGCGCCAGCAGCCAAGCAGGGGGCAGGGGAAAGACCCAGTACTTC. Translation gives CASSQAGGRGKTQYF.

This clone occurred a few times. This chain connects TRBV19 to TRBJ1-4, with D possibly being TRBD1 (5 bases). Trimming took off 11 bases at V and 5 bases at J, with 24 bases between the two ends. Per the germline V gene, CDR1 is LNHDA and CDR2 is SQIVND (reference sequence). The CDR3 has 16 amino acids. The CDR3 loop is CASNKGKVDGNEKLFF. The DNA for the CDR3 is TGTGCCTCCAACAAGGGGAAGGTTGATGGGAATGAAAAACTGTTTTTT.

V gene TRBV7-9 combines with J gene TRBJ1-1, with 8 bases identical to TRBD1. CDR1 is SEHNR and CDR2 is FQNEAQ in the germline V gene (reference sequence). Unmatched junction bases numbered 4, after V lost 5 bases and J lost 8 bases. The CDR3 totals 12 residues. The CDR3 here is CASSTWTGEAFF. CDR3 in DNA: TGTGCCAGCAGCACCTGGACAGGGGAAGCTTTCTTT.

The V and J genes are TRBV29-1 and TRBJ2-7; the D gene is possibly TRBD1 (6 bases). This CDR3 has 14 residues. Trimming removed 0 bases from V and 0 bases from J, with 9 bases in between. CDR1 and CDR2 (germline): SQVTM, ANQGSEA. The CDR3 loop is CSVEDQGRSYEQYF. CDR3 DNA sequence: TGCAGCGTTGAAGACCAGGGGCGCTCCTACGAGCAGTACTTC.

The chain recombines TRBV10-3 with TRBJ1-1; TRBD1 aligns across 7 bases. J gave up 4 bases and V 6 bases, and 5 bases lay outside the gene matches. CDR1 and CDR2 from the germline V gene are ENHRY and SYGVKD. The length of the CDR3 is 13 residues. The CDR3 nucleotides are TGTGCCATCAGAAGGGACAGCAGCACTGAAGCTTTCTTT. Protein: CAIRRDSSTEAFF.

V and J are TRBV5-4 and TRBJ2-2, with TRBD2 matching 9 bases. J gave up 4 bases and V 4 bases, and 5 bases lay outside the gene matches. CDR1 and CDR2 (germline): SGHNT, YYREEE (reference sequence). The CDR3 runs to 15 residues. The CDR3: CASSAGTSPTGELFF. The CDR3 region has the DNA TGTGCCAGCAGCGCCGGGACTAGCCCCACCGGGGAGCTGTTTTTT.

The chain is built from TRBV7-2 and TRBJ2-7; D is perhaps TRBD1 (6 bases). The germline V gene encodes CDR1 SGHTA and CDR2 FQGNSA. The CDR3 runs 17 residues. Trimming pared 5 bases from V and 2 bases from J, leaving 22 bases between. CDR3 sequence reads: CASSQNVGALRAYEQYF. The CDR3 DNA follows: TGTGCCAGCAGCCAAAACGTGGGGGCCCTGCGGGCCTACGAGCAGTACTTC.

The chain has TRBV30 and TRBJ1-6, with D hard to call. The germline V gene encodes CDR1 GTSNPN and CDR2 SVGIG (reference sequence). Trimming stripped 3 bases from V and 4 bases from J, with 10 bases between. This CDR3 comprises 14 residues. The CDR3 protein is CAWRTDIYNSPLHF. The CDR3 nucleotides read TGTGCCTGGAGGACCGACATTTATAATTCACCCCTCCACTTT.

The V gene is TRBV10-3, the J gene TRBJ1-2, with a tentative D call TRBD1 (6 bases). The ends were cut back, 9 bases at V and 2 bases at J, with 10 bases in the middle. The CDR3 covers 12 residues. The germline CDR1 and CDR2 sequences are ENHRY and SYGVKD. CDR3 loop: CAIRDKNYGYTF. For the CDR3, the DNA is TGTGCCATAAGGGACAAAAACTATGGCTACACCTTC.

This clone appeared a few times. The V call is TRBV20-1, the J call TRBJ2-5, with no clear D. V was shortened by 4 bases and J by 4 bases, with 10 bases between the two germline ends. The V gene's germline CDR1 is DFQATT and CDR2 SNEGSKA (reference sequence). The CDR3 totals 12 residues. The CDR3 DNA follows: TGCAGTGCTATTGAGAGGTCAGAGACCCAGTACTTC. Its translation: CSAIERSETQYF.

This clone was recorded once. This chain connects TRBV5-4 to TRBJ1-3, with 7 positions matching TRBD1. CDR3 length: 15 residues. Per the germline V gene, CDR1 is SGHNT and CDR2 is YYREEE (reference sequence). V shed 3 bases and J 4 bases; nucleotides not matched to a gene: 7. CDR3 amino acids: CASSYTGVSGNTIYF. The CDR3 DNA is TGTGCCAGCAGCTACACAGGGGTTTCGGGAAACACCATATATTTT.

The genes are TRBV7-3 and TRBJ2-5; 9 bases map to TRBD1. In germline, CDR1 is SGHTA, CDR2 FQGTGA. After removal of 6 bases from V and 5 bases from J, the junction contained 16 bases not matched to a gene. CDR3 length equals 17 residues. For the CDR3, the DNA is TGTGCCAGCAGACCAATCCCACCGGGACAGGGTTGGGAGACCCAGTACTTC. Encoded protein: CASRPIPPGQGWETQYF.

The CDR3 reads CASTDVRGGTEAFF. The CDR3 coding sequence is TGTGCCAGCACAGATGTAAGAGGAGGAACTGAAGCTTTCTTT. The V and J genes are TRBV5-5 and TRBJ1-1; D gene uncertain. V gave up 6 bases and J gave up 5 bases, with 17 bases separating them. The CDR3 consists of 14 residues. The germline V gene has CDR1 SGHKS and CDR2 YYEKEE (reference sequence).

The chain uses TRBV5-4 and TRBJ2-3; D possibly corresponds to TRBD2 (6 bases). V was cut by 1 base and J by 0 bases, with 15 bases left in between. Germline V lookup: CDR1 SGHNT, CDR2 YYREEE (reference sequence). This CDR3 spans 17 amino acids. As DNA, the CDR3 is TGTGCCAGCAGCTTGAAGGGAGGCGTTTTAAGCACAGATACGCAGTATTTT. Protein sequence: CASSLKGGVLSTDTQYF.

The genes are TRBV24-1 and TRBJ2-1; D is ambiguous. There are 15 residues in the CDR3. Germline loops: CDR1 KGHDR, CDR2 SFDVKD. V lost 4 bases and J lost 5, with 14 bases in between. The CDR3 region is CATSEEKTVNNEQFF. Written as DNA, the CDR3 is TGTGCCACCAGTGAGGAGAAGACGGTCAACAATGAGCAGTTCTTC.

The V gene is TRBV19, the J gene TRBJ2-7; perhaps TRBD1 as D (5 bases). V lost 5 bases to trimming and J lost 6 bases, with 14 bases between them. This CDR3 has 13 amino acids. Germline CDR1 and CDR2: LNHDA and SQIVND (reference sequence). The CDR3 reads CASSPRADREQYF. CDR3 coding DNA: TGTGCCAGTAGTCCCAGGGCCGACCGCGAGCAGTACTTC.

The chain uses TRBV4-3 and TRBJ1-2; no firm D call. V was clipped by 0 bases and J by 5 bases, with 7 bases between them. Germline values: CDR1 LGHNA, CDR2 YSLEER. CDR3 size: 13 residues. CDR3 bases: TGCGCCAGCAGCCAAGACACCCGGTATGGCTACACCTTC. This translates into CASSQDTRYGYTF.

V usage is TRBV24-1 and J usage is TRBJ2-1, with D possibly being TRBD2 (6 bases). The CDR3 spans 14 residues. V was shortened by 4 bases and J by 7 bases, with 13 bases between the two germline ends. Germline V CDR1 and CDR2: KGHDR, SFDVKD. The CDR3 DNA sequence: TGTGCCACCAGTGAGGCCGGGACTGTAAATGAGCAGTTCTTC. It specifies CATSEAGTVNEQFF.

V usage is TRBV12-5 and J usage is TRBJ2-5; 10 positions match TRBD1. Losses at the gene ends were 0 bases for V and 5 bases for J; bases not matched to a gene: 3. Germline CDR1 reads LGHNT; CDR2 reads FRNRAP. CDR3 length: 15 amino acids. CDR3 protein: CASGLVGTGEETQYF. The CDR3 DNA reads TGTGCTAGTGGTTTGGTGGGGACAGGGGAGGAGACCCAGTACTTC.